This T cell receptor (beta chain) was recovered during a study of cytomegalovirus exposure and HLA in healthy donors. The PCR had 60 Vbeta and 13 Jbeta primers. Using immunoSEQ multiplex PCR, the repertoire was profiled, and TCRdb retains in-frame clones only, with some absent. The table has 74,000 or so clones, 60% to 85% seen once; the top ten hold less than 7%. Unmatched junction bases numbered 8, after V lost 0 bases and J lost 3 bases. The CDR3 runs 16 residues. Germline V gives CDR1 SGHKS, CDR2 YYEKEE (reference sequence). The sample consisted of PBMCs. This chain uses TRBV5-5 with TRBJ2-7; 8 nucleotides agree with TRBD2. The origin of this receptor is a male donor in good health and CMV-seropositive. CDR3 bases: TGTGCCAGCAGCTTGGAGGCTAGCGGGCTCCTCTACGAGCAGTACTTC. This codes for CASSLEASGLLYEQYF.